These T cell receptor beta chains were read from a single sample in a study of T cell changes during pregnancy in multiple sclerosis. The table came from immunoSEQ multiplex PCR; TCRdb's copy has only in-frame clones and leaves some out. The table records tens of thousands of clones, roughly nine tenths of them present only once. The sample here was peripheral blood, taken in the first trimester of pregnancy. The source of these receptors is a female donor in good health, enrolled as a control in a pregnancy study. CDR3s include the opening cysteine and the closing phenylalanine or tryptophan. D genes are given only for firm matches. Expanded clones get a size class; other rows say once, few or many, or leave the size out.

v_gene	abundance	j_gene	d_gene	CDR3aa	CDR3nt
TRBV7-3	-	TRBJ1-1	-	CASSFSGTEAFF	TGTGCCAGCAGCTTCTCGGGGACTGAAGCTTTCTTT
TRBV19	-	TRBJ2-7	-	CATSLTGTSYEQYF	TGTGCCACCTCCCTTACAGGGACCTCCTACGAGCAGTACTTC
TRBV5-1	-	TRBJ1-2	TRBD1	CASSLDQGARGYTF	TGCGCCAGCAGCTTGGATCAGGGGGCGCGCGGCTACACCTTC
TRBV6-5	-	TRBJ2-2	-	CASSSGRTGQEELFF	TGTGCCAGCAGTTCCGGGAGAACGGGCCAAGAGGAGCTGTTTTTT
TRBV7-2	-	TRBJ2-5	TRBD2	CASSLGGGETQYF	TGTGCCAGCAGCTTAGGGGGGGGAGAGACCCAGTACTTC
TRBV14	-	TRBJ1-3	-	CASSPRWGHGNTIYF	TGTGCCAGCAGCCCTCGCTGGGGCCATGGAAACACCATATATTTT
TRBV7-2	-	TRBJ1-1	-	CASSFGRRVFGQMLEAFF	TGTGCCAGCAGCTTCGGGAGGCGGGTGTTTGGACAGATGTTAGAAGCTTTCTTT
TRBV10-3	-	TRBJ1-5	TRBD1	CATTARDRSSSNQPQHF	TGTGCCACGACAGCAAGGGACAGGTCAAGTAGCAATCAGCCCCAGCATTTT
TRBV7-9	-	TRBJ1-1	-	CASSSKGRNTEAFF	TGTGCCAGCAGCTCAAAAGGGAGGAACACTGAAGCTTTCTTT
TRBV7-9	-	TRBJ2-1	TRBD2	CASSSGLAGGRSEQFF	TGTGCCAGCAGCTCGGGACTAGCGGGAGGAAGGAGTGAGCAGTTCTTC
TRBV30	-	TRBJ2-2	-	CAWSASYGGGELFF	TGTGCCTGGAGTGCAAGCTACGGTGGCGGGGAGCTGTTTTTT
TRBV6-4	-	TRBJ1-1	TRBD1	CASSETGGESTEAFF	TGTGCCAGCAGTGAGACAGGGGGGGAAAGCACTGAAGCTTTCTTT
TRBV7-3	-	TRBJ1-3	-	CASSSNSGNTIYF	TGTGCCAGCAGCTCCAACTCTGGAAACACCATATATTTT
TRBV11-3	-	TRBJ1-4	TRBD1	CASSRLRGQGGEKLFF	TGTGCCAGCAGCCGCCTCAGGGGACAGGGAGGGGAAAAACTGTTTTTT
TRBV18	-	TRBJ2-1	TRBD2	CASSPPWLAGGNEQFF	TGTGCCAGCTCACCACCTTGGCTAGCGGGGGGGAATGAGCAGTTCTTC
TRBV19	-	TRBJ1-2	TRBD1	CASSIEDRVGYTF	TGTGCCAGTAGTATTGAGGACAGGGTAGGCTACACCTTC
TRBV5-1	-	TRBJ1-5	-	CASSPLGGASQPQHF	TGCGCCAGCAGCCCCCTGGGAGGGGCGTCGCAGCCCCAGCATTTT
TRBV28	-	TRBJ1-4	-	CASSLLSATNEKLFF	TGTGCCAGCAGTTTATTGTCGGCAACTAATGAAAAACTGTTTTTT
TRBV4-1	-	TRBJ1-3	-	CASSRESGGRAPGNTIYF	TGCGCCAGCAGCCGGGAGTCCGGGGGTCGAGCTCCTGGAAACACCATATATTTT
TRBV6-5	-	TRBJ2-7	-	CASSDRDTYEQYF	TGTGCCAGCAGTGATCGAGACACCTACGAGCAGTACTTC
TRBV5-1	-	TRBJ2-3	TRBD2	CASSGTSGSTDTQYF	TGCGCCAGCAGCGGGACTAGCGGATCCACAGATACGCAGTATTTT
TRBV4-1	-	TRBJ1-1	TRBD1	CASSQGGTGDTEAFF	TGCGCCAGCAGCCAAGGGGGGACAGGGGACACTGAAGCTTTCTTT
TRBV5-6	once	TRBJ2-3	TRBD2	CASSVLAGGRTDTQYF	TGTGCCAGCAGCGTACTAGCGGGGGGGCGGACAGATACGCAGTATTTT
TRBV7-8	-	TRBJ2-5	-	CASSLVTGSETQYF	TGTGCCAGCAGCTTAGTGACGGGGTCGGAGACCCAGTACTTC
TRBV5-4	-	TRBJ2-7	TRBD1	CASSSRKDRGGSEQYF	TGTGCCAGCAGCTCCCGGAAGGACAGGGGAGGGAGCGAGCAGTACTTC
TRBV28	-	TRBJ1-3	-	CASSFSGLADTIYF	TGTGCCAGCAGTTTCAGCGGACTGGCGGACACCATATATTTT
TRBV11-2	-	TRBJ1-5	TRBD1	CASSATGVGQPQHF	TGTGCCAGCAGCGCCACAGGGGTGGGTCAGCCCCAGCATTTT
TRBV29-1	-	TRBJ2-5	TRBD2	CSVSAGGLEETQYF	TGCAGCGTTTCAGCGGGGGGGTTGGAAGAGACCCAGTACTTC
TRBV11-3	-	TRBJ2-5	-	CASSPTYRDETQYF	TGTGCCAGCAGCCCCACCTACAGGGACGAGACCCAGTACTTC